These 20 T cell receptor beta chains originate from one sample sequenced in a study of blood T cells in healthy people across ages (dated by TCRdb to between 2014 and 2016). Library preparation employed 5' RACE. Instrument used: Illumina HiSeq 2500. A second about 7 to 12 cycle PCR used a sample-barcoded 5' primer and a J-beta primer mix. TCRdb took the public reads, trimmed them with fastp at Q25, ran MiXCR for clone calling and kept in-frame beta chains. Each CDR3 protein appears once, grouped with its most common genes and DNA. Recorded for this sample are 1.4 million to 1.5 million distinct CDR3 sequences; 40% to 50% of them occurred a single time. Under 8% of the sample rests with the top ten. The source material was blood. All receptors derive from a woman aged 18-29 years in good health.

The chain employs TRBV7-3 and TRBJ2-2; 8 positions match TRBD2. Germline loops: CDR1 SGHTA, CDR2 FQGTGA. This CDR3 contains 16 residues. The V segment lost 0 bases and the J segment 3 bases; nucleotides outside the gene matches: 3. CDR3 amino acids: CASSLTSGEYTGELFF. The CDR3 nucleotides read TGTGCCAGCAGCTTAACTAGCGGGGAATACACCGGGGAGCTGTTTTTT.

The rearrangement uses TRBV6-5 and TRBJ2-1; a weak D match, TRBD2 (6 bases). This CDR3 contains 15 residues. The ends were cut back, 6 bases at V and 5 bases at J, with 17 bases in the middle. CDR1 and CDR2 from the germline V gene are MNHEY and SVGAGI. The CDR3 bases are TGTGCCAGCAGGCGGGGCGGGGATGCAGACAATGAGCAGTTCTTC. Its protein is CASRRGGDADNEQFF.

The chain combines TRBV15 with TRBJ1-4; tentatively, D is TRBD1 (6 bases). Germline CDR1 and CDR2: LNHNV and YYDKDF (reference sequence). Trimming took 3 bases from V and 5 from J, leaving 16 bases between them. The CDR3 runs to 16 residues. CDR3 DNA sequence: TGTGCCACCAGCAGGGCAGGGGCTAGTGGGAATGAAAAACTGTTTTTT. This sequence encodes CATSRAGASGNEKLFF.

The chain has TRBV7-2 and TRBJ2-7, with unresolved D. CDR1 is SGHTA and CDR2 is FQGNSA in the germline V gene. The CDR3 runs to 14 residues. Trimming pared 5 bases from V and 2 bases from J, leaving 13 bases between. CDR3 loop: CASSPGRVAYEQYF. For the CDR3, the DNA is TGTGCCAGCAGCCCTGGACGCGTCGCCTACGAGCAGTACTTC.

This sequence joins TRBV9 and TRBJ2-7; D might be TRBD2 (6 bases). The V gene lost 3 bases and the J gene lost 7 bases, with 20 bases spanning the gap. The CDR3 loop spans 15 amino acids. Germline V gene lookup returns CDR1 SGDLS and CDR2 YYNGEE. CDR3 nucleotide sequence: TGTGCCAGCAGCGCACCTAGCGAAAACCCGGGAGAGCAGTACTTC. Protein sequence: CASSAPSENPGEQYF.

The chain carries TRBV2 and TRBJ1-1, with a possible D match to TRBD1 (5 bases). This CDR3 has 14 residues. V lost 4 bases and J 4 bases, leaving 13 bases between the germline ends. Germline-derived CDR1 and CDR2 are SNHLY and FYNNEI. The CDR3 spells CASSGWTISTEAFF. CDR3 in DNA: TGTGCCAGCAGTGGATGGACAATTAGCACTGAAGCTTTCTTT. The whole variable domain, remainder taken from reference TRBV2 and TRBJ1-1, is EPEVTQTPSHQVTQMGQEVILRCVPISNHLYFYWYRQILGQKVEFLVSFYNNEISEKSEIFDDQFSVERPDGSNFTLKIRSTKLEDSAMYFCASSGWTISTEAFFGQGTRLTVV.

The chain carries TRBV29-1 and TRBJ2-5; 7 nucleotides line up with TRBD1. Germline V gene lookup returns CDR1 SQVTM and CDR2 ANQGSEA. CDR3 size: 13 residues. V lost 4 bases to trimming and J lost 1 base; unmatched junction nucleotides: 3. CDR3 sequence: CSVVGQLQETQYF. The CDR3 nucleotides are TGCAGCGTTGTGGGACAGCTCCAAGAGACCCAGTACTTC.

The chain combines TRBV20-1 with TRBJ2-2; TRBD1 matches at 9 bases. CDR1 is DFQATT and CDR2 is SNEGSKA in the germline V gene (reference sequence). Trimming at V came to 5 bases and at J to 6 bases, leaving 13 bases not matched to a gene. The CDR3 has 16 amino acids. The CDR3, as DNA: TGCAGTGCTGGACTCCAGGGACAGGGAACGTCCGGGGAGCTGTTTTTT. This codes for CSAGLQGQGTSGELFF.

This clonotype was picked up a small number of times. Here the CDR3 reads CASSINAGSGLYYGYTF. The DNA for the CDR3 is TGTGCCAGTAGTATAAATGCAGGGTCTGGACTTTACTATGGCTACACCTTC. The chain employs TRBV19 and TRBJ1-2; TRBD1 is a possible D gene (5 bases). This CDR3 has 17 amino acids. V was clipped by 2 bases and J by 3 bases, with 19 bases between them. Looked up from germline, CDR1 is LNHDA and CDR2 is SQIVND (reference sequence). The entire variable domain, with the rest obtained from reference TRBV19 and TRBJ1-2, is as follows: DGGITQSPKYLFRKEGQNVTLSCEQNLNHDAMYWYRQDPGQGLRLIYYSQIVNDFQKGDIAEGYSVSREKKESFPLTVTSAQKNPTAFYLCASSINAGSGLYYGYTFGSGTRLTVV.

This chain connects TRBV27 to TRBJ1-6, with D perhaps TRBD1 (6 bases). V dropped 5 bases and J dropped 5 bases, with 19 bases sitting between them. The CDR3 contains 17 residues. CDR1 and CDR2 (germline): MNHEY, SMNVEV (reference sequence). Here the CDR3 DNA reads TGTGCCAGCAGTCCAGGGACACAGCCTGGGGATAATTCACCCCTCCACTTT. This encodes CASSPGTQPGDNSPLHF.

The DNA for the CDR3 is TGTGCCAGCAGTTTGGCACTGGTAGCGGGCGGGACCTACGAGCAGTACTTC. Translation: CASSLALVAGGTYEQYF. The genes are TRBV27 and TRBJ2-7; 7 bases are a match to TRBD2. The V gene end was trimmed by 3 bases and the J gene end by 2 bases; junction bases not matched to a gene: 13. CDR3 size: 17 residues. Germline V gene data show CDR1 as MNHEY and CDR2 as SMNVEV (reference sequence).

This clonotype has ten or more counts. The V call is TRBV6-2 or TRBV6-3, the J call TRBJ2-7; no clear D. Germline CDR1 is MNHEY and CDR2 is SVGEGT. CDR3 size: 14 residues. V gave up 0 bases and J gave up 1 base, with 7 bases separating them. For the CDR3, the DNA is TGTGCCAGCAGTTACTCTGGTGCTTCCTACGAGCAGTACTTC. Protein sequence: CASSYSGASYEQYF.

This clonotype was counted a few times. The CDR3 reads CASSVVAVPMNTEAFF. The CDR3 bases are TGTGCCAGCAGCGTAGTTGCGGTCCCCATGAACACTGAAGCTTTCTTT. The chain joins TRBV9 to TRBJ1-1; D unresolved. Germline loops: CDR1 SGDLS, CDR2 YYNGEE. The V gene lost 0 bases and the J gene lost 0 bases, with 12 bases spanning the gap. The CDR3 covers 16 residues.

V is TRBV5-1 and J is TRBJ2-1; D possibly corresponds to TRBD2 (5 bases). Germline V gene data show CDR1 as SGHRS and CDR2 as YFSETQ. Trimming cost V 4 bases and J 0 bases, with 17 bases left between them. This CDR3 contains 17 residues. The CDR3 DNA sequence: TGCGCCAGCAGCCCGAGAAGCGGCACCAGCTCCTACAATGAGCAGTTCTTC. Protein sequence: CASSPRSGTSSYNEQFF. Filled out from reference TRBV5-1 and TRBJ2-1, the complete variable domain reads KAGVTQTPRYLIKTRGQQVTLSCSPISGHRSVSWYQQTPGQGLQFLFEYFSETQRNKGNFPGRFSGRQFSNSRSEMNVSTLELGDSALYLCASSPRSGTSSYNEQFFGPGTRLTVL.

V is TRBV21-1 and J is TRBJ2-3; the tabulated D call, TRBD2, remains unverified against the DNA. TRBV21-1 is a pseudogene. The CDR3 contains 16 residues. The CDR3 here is CASSNGSAESGDTQYF. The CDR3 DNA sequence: TGTGCCAGCAGCAATGGGAGTGCGGAATCGGGAGATACGCAGTATTTT.

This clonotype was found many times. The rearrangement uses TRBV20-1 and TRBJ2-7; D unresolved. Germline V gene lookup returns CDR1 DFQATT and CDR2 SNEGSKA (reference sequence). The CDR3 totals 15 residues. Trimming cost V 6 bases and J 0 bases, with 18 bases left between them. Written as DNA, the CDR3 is TGCAGTGCCAATGCACAAAACAAGAACTCCTACGAGCAGTACTTC. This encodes CSANAQNKNSYEQYF.

For the CDR3, the DNA is TGTGCCAGCAGAGAGGGGACAAAATATGGCTACACCTTC. This codes for CASREGTKYGYTF. The chain joins TRBV6-1 to TRBJ1-2; D is possibly TRBD1 (6 bases). The CDR3 sequence is 13 residues long. Trimming shortened V by 6 bases and J by 5 bases, and 13 bases separated the two germline ends. CDR1 MNHNS and CDR2 SASEGT come from the germline V gene.

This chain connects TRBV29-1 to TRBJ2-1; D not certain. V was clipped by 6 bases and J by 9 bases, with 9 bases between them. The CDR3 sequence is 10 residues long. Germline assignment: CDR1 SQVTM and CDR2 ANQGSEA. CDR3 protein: CSVWSGEQFF. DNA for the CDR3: TGCAGCGTGTGGTCGGGTGAGCAGTTCTTC.

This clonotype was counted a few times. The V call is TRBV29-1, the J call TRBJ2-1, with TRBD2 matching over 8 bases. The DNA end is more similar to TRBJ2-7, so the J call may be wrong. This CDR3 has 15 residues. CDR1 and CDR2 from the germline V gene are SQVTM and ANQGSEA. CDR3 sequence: CSVVPGGYSYNEQYF. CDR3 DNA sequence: TGCAGCGTTGTCCCGGGAGGGTACTCCTACAATGAGCAGTACTTC.

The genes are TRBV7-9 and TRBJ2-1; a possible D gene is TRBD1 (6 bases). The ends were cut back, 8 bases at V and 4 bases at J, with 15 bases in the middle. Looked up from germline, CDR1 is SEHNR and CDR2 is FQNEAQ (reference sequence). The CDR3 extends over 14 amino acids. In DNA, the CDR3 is TGTGCCAGCGCCCCGGGACAAGTTTACAATGAGCAGTTCTTC. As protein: CASAPGQVYNEQFF. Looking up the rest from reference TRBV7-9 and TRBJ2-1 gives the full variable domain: DTGVSQNPRHKITKRGQNVTFRCDPISEHNRLYWYRQTLGQGPEFLTYFQNEAQLEKSRLLSDRFSAERPKGSFSTLEIQRTEQGDSAMYLCASAPGQVYNEQFFGPGTRLTVL.